Sequencing of this T cell receptor (beta chain) was carried out in a study of cytomegalovirus exposure and HLA in healthy donors. Turning to this clone: Antigen specificity is unknown.

The CDR3 sequence is 17 residues long. Germline assignment: CDR1 SGDLS and CDR2 YYNGEE. V lost 0 bases to trimming and J lost 2 bases, with 15 bases between them. Study-level points and caveats: An analysis was carried out at a later point. It showed that HLA-associated TCR beta chains were more clonally expanded than equally common non-associated chains.

The primer mix had 60 Vbeta and 13 Jbeta primers. Authors' data handling: Some 11 million shared chains were among the approximately 82 million unique TCR beta chains that a later analysis counted. Only in-frame clones appear in the TCRdb table, and some are missing; sequencing was by immunoSEQ multiplex PCR. V and J calls and clone size are copied from that table; D and trimming were computed from the DNA. Of about 93,000 clones listed, approximately 81% are singletons. The receptor was derived from a woman in her thirties or forties in good health and CMV-seronegative. The chain is built from TRBV9 and TRBJ2-1, with D possibly TRBD2 on 5 matching bases. The sequenced sample was PBMCs. DNA of the CDR3: TGTGCCAGCAGCGTAGAAAGTGGGAGAGGGACCTACAATGAGCAGTTCTTC. This translates into CASSVESGRGTYNEQFF.